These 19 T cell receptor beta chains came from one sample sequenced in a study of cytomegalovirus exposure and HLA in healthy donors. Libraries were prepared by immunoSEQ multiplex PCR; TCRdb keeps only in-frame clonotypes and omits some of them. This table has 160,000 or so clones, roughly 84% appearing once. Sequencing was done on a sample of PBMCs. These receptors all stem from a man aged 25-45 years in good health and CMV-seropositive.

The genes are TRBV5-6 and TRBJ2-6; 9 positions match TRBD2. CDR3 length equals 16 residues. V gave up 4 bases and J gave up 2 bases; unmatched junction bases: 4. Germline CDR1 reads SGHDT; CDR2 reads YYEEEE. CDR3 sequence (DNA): TGTGCCAGCAGCGCGGGACTAGCTCCTGGGGCCAACGTCCTGACTTTC. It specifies CASSAGLAPGANVLTF. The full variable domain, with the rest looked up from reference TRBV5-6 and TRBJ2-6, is DAGVTQSPTHLIKTRGQQVTLRCSPKSGHDTVSWYQQALGQGPQFIFQYYEEEERQRGNFPDRFSGHQFPNYSSELNVNALLLGDSALYLCASSAGLAPGANVLTFGAGSRLTVL.

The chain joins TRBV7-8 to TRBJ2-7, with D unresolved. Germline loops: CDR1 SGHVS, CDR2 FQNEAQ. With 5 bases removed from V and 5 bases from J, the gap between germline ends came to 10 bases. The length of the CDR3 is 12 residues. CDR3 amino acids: CASSQTSNEQYF. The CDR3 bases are TGTGCCAGCAGCCAAACGAGCAACGAGCAGTACTTC. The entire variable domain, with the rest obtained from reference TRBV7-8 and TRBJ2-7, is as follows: GAGVSQSPRYKVAKRGQDVALRCDPISGHVSLFWYQQALGQGPEFLTYFQNEAQLDKSGLPSDRFFAERPEGSVSTLKIQRTQQEDSAVYLCASSQTSNEQYFGPGTRLTVT.

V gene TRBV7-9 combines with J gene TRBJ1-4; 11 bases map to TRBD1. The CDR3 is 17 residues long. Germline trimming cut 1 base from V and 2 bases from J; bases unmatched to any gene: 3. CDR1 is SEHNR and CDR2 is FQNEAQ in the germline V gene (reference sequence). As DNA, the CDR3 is TGTGCCAGCAGCTTAGGGACAGGGGGCCCGACTAATGAAAAACTGTTTTTT. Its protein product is CASSLGTGGPTNEKLFF.

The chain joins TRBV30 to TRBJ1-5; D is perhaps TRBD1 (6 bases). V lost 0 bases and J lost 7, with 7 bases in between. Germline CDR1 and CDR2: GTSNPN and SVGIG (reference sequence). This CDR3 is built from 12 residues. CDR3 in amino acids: CAWSVGGQPQHF. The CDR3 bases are TGTGCCTGGAGTGTTGGGGGCCAGCCCCAGCATTTT.

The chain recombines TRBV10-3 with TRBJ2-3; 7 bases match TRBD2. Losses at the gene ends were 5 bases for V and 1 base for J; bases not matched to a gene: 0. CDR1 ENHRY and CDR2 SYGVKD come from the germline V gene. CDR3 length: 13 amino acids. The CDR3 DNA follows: TGTGCCATCAGTAGCGGGGGCACAGATACGCAGTATTTT. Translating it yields CAISSGGTDTQYF.

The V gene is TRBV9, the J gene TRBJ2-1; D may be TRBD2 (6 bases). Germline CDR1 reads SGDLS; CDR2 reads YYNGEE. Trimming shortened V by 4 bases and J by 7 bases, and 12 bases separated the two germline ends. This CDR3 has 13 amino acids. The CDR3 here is CASSPAGTNEQFF. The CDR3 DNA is TGTGCCAGCAGCCCCGCGGGGACGAATGAGCAGTTCTTC.

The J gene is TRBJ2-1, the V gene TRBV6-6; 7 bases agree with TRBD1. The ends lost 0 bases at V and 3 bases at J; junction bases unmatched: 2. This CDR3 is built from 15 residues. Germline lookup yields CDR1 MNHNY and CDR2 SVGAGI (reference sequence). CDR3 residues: CASSYSRTGYNEQFF. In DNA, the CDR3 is TGTGCCAGCAGTTACTCCAGGACAGGCTACAATGAGCAGTTCTTC.

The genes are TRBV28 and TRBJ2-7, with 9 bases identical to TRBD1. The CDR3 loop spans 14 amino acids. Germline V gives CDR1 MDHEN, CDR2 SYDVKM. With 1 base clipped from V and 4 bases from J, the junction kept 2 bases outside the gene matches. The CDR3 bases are TGTGCCAGCAGTTTATCGGGACAGGGTTACGAGCAGTACTTC. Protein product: CASSLSGQGYEQYF. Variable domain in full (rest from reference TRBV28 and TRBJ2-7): DVKVTQSSRYLVKRTGEKVFLECVQDMDHENMFWYRQDPGLGLRLIYFSYDVKMKEKGDIPEGYSVSREKKERFSLILESASTNQTSMYLCASSLSGQGYEQYFGPGTRLTVT.

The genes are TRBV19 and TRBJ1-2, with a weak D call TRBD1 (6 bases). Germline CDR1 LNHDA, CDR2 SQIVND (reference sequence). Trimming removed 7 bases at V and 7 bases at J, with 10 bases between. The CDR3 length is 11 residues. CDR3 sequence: CASNTQGGYTF. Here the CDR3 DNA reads TGTGCCAGTAACACACAGGGTGGCTACACCTTC.

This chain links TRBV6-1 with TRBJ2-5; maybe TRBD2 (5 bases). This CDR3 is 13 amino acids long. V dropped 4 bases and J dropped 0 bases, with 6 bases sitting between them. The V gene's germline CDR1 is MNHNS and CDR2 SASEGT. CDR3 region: CASSAGNQETQYF. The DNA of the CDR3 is TGTGCCAGCAGTGCCGGGAACCAAGAGACCCAGTACTTC.

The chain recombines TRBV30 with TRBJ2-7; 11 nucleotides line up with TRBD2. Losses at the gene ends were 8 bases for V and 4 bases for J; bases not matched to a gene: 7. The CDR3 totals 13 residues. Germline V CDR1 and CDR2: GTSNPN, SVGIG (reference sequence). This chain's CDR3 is CAGYGTSGYEQYF. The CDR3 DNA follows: TGTGCCGGCTACGGGACTAGCGGATACGAGCAGTACTTC. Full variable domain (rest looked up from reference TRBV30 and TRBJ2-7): SQTIHQWPATLVQPVGSPLSLECTVEGTSNPNLYWYRQAAGRGLQLLFYSVGIGQISSEVPQNLSASRPQDRQFILSSKKLLLSDSGFYLCAGYGTSGYEQYFGPGTRLTVT.

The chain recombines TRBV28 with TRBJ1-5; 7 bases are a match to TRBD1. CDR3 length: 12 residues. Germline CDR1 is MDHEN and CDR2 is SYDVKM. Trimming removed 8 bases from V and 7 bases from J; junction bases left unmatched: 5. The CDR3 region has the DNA TGTGCCAGCCGGAGGGGGCAACAGCCCCAGCATTTT. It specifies CASRRGQQPQHF.

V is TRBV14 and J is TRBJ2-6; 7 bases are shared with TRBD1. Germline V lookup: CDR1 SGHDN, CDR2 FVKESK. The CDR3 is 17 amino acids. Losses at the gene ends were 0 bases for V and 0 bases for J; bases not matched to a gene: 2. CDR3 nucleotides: TGTGCCAGCAGCCAAGATAGGGACAGCTCTGGGGCCAACGTCCTGACTTTC. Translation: CASSQDRDSSGANVLTF. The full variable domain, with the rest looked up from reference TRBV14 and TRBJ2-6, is EAGVTQFPSHSVIEKGQTVTLRCDPISGHDNLYWYRRVMGKEIKFLLHFVKESKQDESGMPNNRFLAERTGGTYSTLKVQPAELEDSGVYFCASSQDRDSSGANVLTFGAGSRLTVL.

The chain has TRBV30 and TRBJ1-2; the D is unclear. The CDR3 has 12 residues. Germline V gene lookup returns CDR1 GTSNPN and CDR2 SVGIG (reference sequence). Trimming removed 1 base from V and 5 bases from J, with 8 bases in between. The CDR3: CAWSEIFYGYTF. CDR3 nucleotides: TGTGCCTGGAGTGAAATATTTTATGGCTACACCTTC.

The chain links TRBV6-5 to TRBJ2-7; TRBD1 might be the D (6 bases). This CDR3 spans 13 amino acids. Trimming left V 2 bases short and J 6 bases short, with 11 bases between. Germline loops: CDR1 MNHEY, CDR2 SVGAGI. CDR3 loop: CASSYIETGEQYF. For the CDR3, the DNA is TGTGCCAGCAGTTACATCGAGACAGGCGAGCAGTACTTC.

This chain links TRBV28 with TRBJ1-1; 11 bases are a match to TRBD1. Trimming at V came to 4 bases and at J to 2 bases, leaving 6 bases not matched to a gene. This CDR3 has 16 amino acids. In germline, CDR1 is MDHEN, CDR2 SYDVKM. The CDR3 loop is CASSSRWTGGNTEAFF. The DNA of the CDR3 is TGTGCCAGCAGTTCTCGTTGGACAGGGGGCAACACTGAAGCTTTCTTT.

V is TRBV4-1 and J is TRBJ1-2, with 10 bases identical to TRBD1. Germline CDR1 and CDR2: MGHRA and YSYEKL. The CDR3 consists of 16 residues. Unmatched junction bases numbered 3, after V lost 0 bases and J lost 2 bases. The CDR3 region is CASSQEGTGENYGYTF. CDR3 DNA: TGCGCCAGCAGCCAAGAAGGGACAGGGGAGAACTATGGCTACACCTTC.

CDR3 residues: CSARAGNTIYF. DNA for the CDR3: TGCAGTGCTAGAGCAGGAAACACCATATATTTT. The chain employs TRBV20-1 and TRBJ1-3; the D is unclear. Germline V gene sequence: CDR1 DFQATT, CDR2 SNEGSKA (reference sequence). The germline V and J ends were trimmed by 1 base and 4 bases, with 2 bases remaining between them. This CDR3 contains 11 residues.

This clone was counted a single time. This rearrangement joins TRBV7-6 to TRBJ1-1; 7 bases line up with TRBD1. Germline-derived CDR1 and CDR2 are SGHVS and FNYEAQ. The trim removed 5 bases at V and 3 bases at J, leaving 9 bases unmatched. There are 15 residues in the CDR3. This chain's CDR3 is CASSADRVGDTEAFF. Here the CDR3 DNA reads TGTGCCAGCAGCGCAGACAGGGTTGGGGACACTGAAGCTTTCTTT.